This record concerns one TCR beta chain sequence. What it binds is not known. The table came from immunoSEQ multiplex PCR; TCRdb's copy has only in-frame clones and leaves some out. The table includes 15,000 to 20,000 clones, approximately 80% detected once. This sample was included in a study of T cells in localized non-small cell lung cancer. Overall study results and limits: Heterogeneity remains possible because sequencing was limited to only one tumor region.

CDR1 and CDR2 (germline): SEHNR, FQNEAQ (reference sequence). The CDR3 consists of 17 residues. V shed 0 bases, J shed 5 bases, and the junction held 10 bases outside the gene matches. The sequences come from peripheral blood, collected before any cancer treatment. The sequence derives from a male donor older than 55 with stage I lung adenocarcinoma. V and J are TRBV7-9 and TRBJ2-1, with 7 nucleotides matching TRBD2. The CDR3 sequence is CASSLANLGAGDNEQFF. CDR3 bases: TGTGCCAGCAGCTTAGCAAACCTAGGGGCGGGAGACAATGAGCAGTTCTTC.